The subject of this entry is one T cell receptor (beta chain). The antigen is undetermined. Germline values: CDR1 LNHDA, CDR2 SQIVND (reference sequence). The CDR3 is 16 amino acids. The junction had 7 bases not matched to a gene; V was cut back by 3 bases and J by 5 bases. The data are from a study of cytomegalovirus exposure and HLA in healthy donors. Primers included in the PCR were 60 Vbeta and 13 Jbeta primers. Method: immunoSEQ multiplex PCR; TCRdb's copy keeps in-frame clones and lacks some. Of over 150,000 clones in the sample, 70% to 80% were seen once. Study-wide results and limits: For presence/absence analyses, sequencing depth was assumed to be roughly uniform across donors. Certain indistinguishable V segments, among them TRBV6-2 and TRBV6-3, were excluded. The likely origin of a cluster of highly shared sequence variants was a sequencing artifact.

The origin of this receptor is a male donor in good health and CMV-seronegative. The rearrangement joins TRBV19 to TRBJ2-1; 10 bases align to TRBD2. The sample comprised PBMCs. The CDR3 DNA reads as TGTGCCAGTAGTATCGTACAAGCGGGGGGGAACAATGAGCAGTTCTTC. Protein product: CASSIVQAGGNNEQFF.